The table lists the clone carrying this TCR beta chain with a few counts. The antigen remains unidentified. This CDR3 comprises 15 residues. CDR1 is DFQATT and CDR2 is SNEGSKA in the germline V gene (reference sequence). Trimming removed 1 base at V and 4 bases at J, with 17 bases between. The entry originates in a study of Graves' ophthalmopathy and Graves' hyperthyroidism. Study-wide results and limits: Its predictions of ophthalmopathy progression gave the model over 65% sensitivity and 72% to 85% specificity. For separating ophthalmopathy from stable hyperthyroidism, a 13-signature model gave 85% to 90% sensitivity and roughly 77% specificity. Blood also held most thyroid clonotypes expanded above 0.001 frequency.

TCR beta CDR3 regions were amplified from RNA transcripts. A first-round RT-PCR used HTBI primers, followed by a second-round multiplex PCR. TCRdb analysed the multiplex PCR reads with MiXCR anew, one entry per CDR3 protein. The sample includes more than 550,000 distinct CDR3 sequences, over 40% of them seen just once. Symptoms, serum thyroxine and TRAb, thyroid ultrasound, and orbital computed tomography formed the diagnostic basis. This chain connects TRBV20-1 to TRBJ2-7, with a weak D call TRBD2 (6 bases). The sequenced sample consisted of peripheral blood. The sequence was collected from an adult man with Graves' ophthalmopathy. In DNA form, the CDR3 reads TGCAGTGCTAGAGGGATCCGGGACTCGAGTTACGAGCAGTACTTC. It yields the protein CSARGIRDSSYEQYF.